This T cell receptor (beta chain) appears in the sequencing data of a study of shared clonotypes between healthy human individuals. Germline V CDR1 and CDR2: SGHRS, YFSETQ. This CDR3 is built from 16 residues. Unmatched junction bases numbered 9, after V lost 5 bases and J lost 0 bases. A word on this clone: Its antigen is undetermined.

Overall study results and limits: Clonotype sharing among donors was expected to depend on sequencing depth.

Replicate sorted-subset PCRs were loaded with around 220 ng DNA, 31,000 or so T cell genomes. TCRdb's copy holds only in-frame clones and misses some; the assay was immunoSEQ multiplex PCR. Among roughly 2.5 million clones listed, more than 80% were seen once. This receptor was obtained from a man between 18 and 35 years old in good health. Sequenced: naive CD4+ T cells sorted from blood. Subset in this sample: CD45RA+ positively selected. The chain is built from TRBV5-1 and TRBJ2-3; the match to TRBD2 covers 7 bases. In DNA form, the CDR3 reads TGCGCCAGCAGAGAATTAGCGGGCGGTAGCACAGATACGCAGTATTTT. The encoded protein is CASRELAGGSTDTQYF.